The clone carrying this T cell receptor (beta chain) was seen a few times. As handled by the study authors: Amplifying reference gene primers gave estimates of nucleated cell counts. Profiled with immunoSEQ multiplex PCR; TCRdb holds only in-frame clones, not every one. That table furnishes V, J and clone size, whereas the DNA furnished D and trimming. The sample yields about 200,000 clones, around 82% seen once. V was shortened by 0 bases and J by 4 bases, with 10 bases between the two germline ends. Germline V gene data show CDR1 as SGHRS and CDR2 as YFSETQ. This CDR3 spans 14 amino acids. This entry is derived from a study of blood T cell repertoires in COVID-19. Study overall: Specimens from acute and convalescent COVID-19 originated in the United States, Italy and Spain. T cells, B-cell-depleted T cells, or PBMCs provided the cDNA or gDNA that served as material.

The clonotype comes from a woman in her 70s with acute or convalescent COVID-19. The sequenced sample was peripheral blood. The chain links TRBV5-1 to TRBJ1-1; possible D gene TRBD1, 6 bases. CDR3 amino acids: CASSLESGVTEAFF. The CDR3 DNA reads as TGCGCCAGCAGCTTGGAGTCAGGGGTCACTGAAGCTTTCTTT. Full variable domain (outside the CDR3, taken from reference TRBV5-1 and TRBJ1-1): KAGVTQTPRYLIKTRGQQVTLSCSPISGHRSVSWYQQTPGQGLQFLFEYFSETQRNKGNFPGRFSGRQFSNSRSEMNVSTLELGDSALYLCASSLESGVTEAFFGQGTRLTVV.